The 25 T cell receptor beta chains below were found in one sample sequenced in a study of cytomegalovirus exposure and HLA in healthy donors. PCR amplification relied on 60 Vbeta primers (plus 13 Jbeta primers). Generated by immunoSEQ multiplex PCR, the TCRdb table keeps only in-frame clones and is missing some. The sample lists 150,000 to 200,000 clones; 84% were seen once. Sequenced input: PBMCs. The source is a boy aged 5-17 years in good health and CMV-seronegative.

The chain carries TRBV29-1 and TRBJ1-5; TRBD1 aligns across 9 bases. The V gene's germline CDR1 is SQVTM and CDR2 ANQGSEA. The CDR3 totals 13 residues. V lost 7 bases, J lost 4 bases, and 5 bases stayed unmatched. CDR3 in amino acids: CSAGQGSNQPQHF. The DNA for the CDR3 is TGCAGCGCGGGACAGGGCTCAAATCAGCCCCAGCATTTT. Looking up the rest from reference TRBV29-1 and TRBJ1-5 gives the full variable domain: SAVISQKPSRDICQRGTSLTIQCQVDSQVTMMFWYRQQPGQSLTLIATANQGSEATYESGFVIDKFPISRPNLTFSTLTVSNMSPEDSSIYLCSAGQGSNQPQHFGDGTRLSIL.

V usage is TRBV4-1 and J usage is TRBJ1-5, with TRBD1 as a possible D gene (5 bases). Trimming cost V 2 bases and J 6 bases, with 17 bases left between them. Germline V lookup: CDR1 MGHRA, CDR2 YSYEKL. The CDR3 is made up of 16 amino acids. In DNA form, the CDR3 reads TGCGCCAGCAGCCAACGAGGATCAGGGTACGGTCAGCCCCAGCATTTT. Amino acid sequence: CASSQRGSGYGQPQHF.

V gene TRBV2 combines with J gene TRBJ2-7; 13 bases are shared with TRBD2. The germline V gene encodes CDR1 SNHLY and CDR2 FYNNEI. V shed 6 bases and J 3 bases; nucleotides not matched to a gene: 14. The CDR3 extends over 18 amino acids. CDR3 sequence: CASRSPRRTSGSIYEQYF. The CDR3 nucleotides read TGTGCCAGCAGGAGCCCCCGACGGACTAGCGGGAGTATCTACGAGCAGTACTTC.

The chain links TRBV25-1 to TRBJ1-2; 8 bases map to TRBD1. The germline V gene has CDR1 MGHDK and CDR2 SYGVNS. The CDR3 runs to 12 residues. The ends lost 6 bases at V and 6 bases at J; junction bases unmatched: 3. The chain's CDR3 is CASRSGQDGYTF. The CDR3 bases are TGTGCCAGCAGATCGGGACAGGATGGCTACACCTTC.

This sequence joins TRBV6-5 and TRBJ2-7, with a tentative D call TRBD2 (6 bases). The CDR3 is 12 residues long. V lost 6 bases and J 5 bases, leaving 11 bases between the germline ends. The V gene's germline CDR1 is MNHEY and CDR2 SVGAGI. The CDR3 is CASRRDFNEQYF. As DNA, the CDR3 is TGTGCCAGCAGGAGGGACTTCAACGAGCAGTACTTC.

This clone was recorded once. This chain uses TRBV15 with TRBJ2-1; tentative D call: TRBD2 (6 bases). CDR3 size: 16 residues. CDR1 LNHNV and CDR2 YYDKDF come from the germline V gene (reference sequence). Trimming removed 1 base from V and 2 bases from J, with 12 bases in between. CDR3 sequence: CATSRAGSGAYNEQFF. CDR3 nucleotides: TGTGCCACCAGCAGAGCCGGATCGGGAGCCTACAATGAGCAGTTCTTC.

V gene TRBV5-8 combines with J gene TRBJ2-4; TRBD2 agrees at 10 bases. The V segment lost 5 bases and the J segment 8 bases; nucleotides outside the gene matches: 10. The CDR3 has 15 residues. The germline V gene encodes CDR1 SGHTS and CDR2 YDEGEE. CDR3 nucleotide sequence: TGTGCCAGCAGGTCTAGCGGGGGAACAGTGTACATTCAGTACTTC. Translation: CASRSSGGTVYIQYF.

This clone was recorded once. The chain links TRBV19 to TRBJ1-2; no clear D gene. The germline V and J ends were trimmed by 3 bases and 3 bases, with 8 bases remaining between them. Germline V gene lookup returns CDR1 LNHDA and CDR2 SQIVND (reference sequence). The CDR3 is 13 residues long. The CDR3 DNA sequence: TGTGCCAGTAGTATTTCCAAATACTATGGCTACACCTTC. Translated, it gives CASSISKYYGYTF.

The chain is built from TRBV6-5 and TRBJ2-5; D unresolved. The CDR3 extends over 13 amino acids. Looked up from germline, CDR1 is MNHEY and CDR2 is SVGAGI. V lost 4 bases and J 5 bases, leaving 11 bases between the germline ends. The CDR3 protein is CASSSLYPETQYF. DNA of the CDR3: TGTGCCAGCAGTTCCCTCTACCCCGAGACCCAGTACTTC.

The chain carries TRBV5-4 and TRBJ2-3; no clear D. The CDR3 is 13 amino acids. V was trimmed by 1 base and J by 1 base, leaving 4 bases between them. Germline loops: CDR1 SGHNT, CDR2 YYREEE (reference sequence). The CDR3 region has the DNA TGTGCCAGCAGCTTGAAGCGCACAGATACGCAGTATTTT. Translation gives CASSLKRTDTQYF.

For the CDR3, the DNA is TGTGCCAGCTCACCACGGACAGCAGGAGCTGAAGCTTTCTTT. Translating it yields CASSPRTAGAEAFF. The rearrangement joins TRBV18 to TRBJ1-1; D may be TRBD1 (6 bases). The ends were cut back, 1 base at V and 6 bases at J, with 12 bases in the middle. In germline, CDR1 is KGHSH, CDR2 LQKENI. The CDR3 consists of 14 residues.

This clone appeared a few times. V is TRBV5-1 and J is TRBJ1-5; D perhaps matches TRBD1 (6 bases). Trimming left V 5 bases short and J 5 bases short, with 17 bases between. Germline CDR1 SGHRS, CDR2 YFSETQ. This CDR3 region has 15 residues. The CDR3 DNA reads TGCGCCAGCAGTTCTGGGGGCAACCCCGATCAGCCCCAGCATTTT. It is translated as CASSSGGNPDQPQHF.

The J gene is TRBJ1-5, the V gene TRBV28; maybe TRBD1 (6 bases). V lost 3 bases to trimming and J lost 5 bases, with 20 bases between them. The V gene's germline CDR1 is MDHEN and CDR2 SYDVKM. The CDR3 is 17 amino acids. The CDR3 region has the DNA TGTGCCAGCAGTTTCTTGAGAGACAGGCTTTTAGATCAGCCCCAGCATTTT. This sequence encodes CASSFLRDRLLDQPQHF. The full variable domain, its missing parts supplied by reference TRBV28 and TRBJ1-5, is DVKVTQSSRYLVKRTGEKVFLECVQDMDHENMFWYRQDPGLGLRLIYFSYDVKMKEKGDIPEGYSVSREKKERFSLILESASTNQTSMYLCASSFLRDRLLDQPQHFGDGTRLSIL.

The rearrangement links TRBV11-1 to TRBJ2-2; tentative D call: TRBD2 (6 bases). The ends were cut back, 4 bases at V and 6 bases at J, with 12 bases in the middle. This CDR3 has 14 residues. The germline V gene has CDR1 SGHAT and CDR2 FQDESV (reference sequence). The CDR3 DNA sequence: TGTGCCAGCAGCTCCGTCGGGGAGGCCGGGGAGCTGTTTTTT. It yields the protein CASSSVGEAGELFF.

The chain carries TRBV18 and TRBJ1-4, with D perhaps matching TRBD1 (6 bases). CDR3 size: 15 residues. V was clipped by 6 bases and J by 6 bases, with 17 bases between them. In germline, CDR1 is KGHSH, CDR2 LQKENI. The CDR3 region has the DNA TGTGCCAGCTCGCCTAGGGGGACCGGGGATGAAAAACTGTTTTTT. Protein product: CASSPRGTGDEKLFF.

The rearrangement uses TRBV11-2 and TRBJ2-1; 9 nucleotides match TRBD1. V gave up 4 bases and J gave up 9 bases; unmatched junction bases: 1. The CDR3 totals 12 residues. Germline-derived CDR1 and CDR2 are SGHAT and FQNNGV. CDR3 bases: TGTGCCAGCAGCTCGACAGGGGGTGAGCAGTTCTTC. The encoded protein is CASSSTGGEQFF.

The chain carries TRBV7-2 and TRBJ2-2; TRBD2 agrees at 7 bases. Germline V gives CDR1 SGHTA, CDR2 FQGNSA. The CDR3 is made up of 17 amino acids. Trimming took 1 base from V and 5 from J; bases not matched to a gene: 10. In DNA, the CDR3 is TGTGCCAGCAGCTTAGTTTCGGGCCTAGCGGCTACCGGGGAGCTGTTTTTT. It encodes CASSLVSGLAATGELFF.

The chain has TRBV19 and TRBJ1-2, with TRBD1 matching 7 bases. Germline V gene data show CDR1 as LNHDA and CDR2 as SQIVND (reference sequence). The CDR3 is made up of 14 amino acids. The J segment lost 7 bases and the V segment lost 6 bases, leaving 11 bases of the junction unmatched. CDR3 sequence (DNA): TGTGCCAGTAGCCCGAGACAGGGTTTAGGTGGCTACACCTTC. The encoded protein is CASSPRQGLGGYTF.

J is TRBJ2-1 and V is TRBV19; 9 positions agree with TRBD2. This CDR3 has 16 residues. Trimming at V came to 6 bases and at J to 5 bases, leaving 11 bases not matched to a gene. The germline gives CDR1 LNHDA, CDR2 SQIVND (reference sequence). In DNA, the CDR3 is TGTGCCAGTAGCCGGACTAGCGCCCGACGGGACAATGAGCAGTTCTTC. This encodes CASSRTSARRDNEQFF.

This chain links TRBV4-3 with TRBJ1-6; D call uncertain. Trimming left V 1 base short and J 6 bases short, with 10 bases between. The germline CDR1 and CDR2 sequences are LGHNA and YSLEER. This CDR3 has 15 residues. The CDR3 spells CASSQGAGPNSPLHF. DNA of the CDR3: TGCGCCAGCAGCCAAGGGGCAGGCCCTAATTCACCCCTCCACTTT.

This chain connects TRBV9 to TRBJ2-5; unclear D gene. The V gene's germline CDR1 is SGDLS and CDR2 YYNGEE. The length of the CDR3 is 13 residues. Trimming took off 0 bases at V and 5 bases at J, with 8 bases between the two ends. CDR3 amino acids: CASSVEPTETQYF. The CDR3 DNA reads TGTGCCAGCAGCGTAGAGCCCACGGAGACCCAGTACTTC.

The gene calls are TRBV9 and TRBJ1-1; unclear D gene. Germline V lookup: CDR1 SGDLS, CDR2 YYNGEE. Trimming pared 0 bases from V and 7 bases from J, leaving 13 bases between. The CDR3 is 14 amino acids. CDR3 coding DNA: TGTGCCAGCAGCGTAGGATCAGACAACCATGAAGCTTTCTTT. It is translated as CASSVGSDNHEAFF.

The CDR3 DNA sequence: TGTGCCAGCAGCCCGACGACTCTACCCTCCTACGAGCAGTACTTC. It specifies CASSPTTLPSYEQYF. This rearrangement joins TRBV9 to TRBJ2-7; no clear D. V lost 4 bases to trimming and J lost 0 bases, with 14 bases between them. Per germline, CDR1 SGDLS and CDR2 YYNGEE. The length of the CDR3 is 15 residues.

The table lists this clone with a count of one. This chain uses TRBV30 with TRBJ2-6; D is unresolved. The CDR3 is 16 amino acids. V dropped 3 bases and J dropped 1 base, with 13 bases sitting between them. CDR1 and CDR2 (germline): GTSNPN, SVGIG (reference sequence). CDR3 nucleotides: TGTGCCTGGAGAGGCCAGATACTATCTGGGGCCAACGTCCTGACTTTC. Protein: CAWRGQILSGANVLTF.

The CDR3 DNA reads TGTGCCAGCAGTGAACGCAGGGGGCAGGACACTGAAGCTTTCTTT. This translates into CASSERRGQDTEAFF. The chain uses TRBV25-1 and TRBJ1-1; 8 positions match TRBD1. Trimming cost V 2 bases and J 3 bases; bases outside gene matches: 5. This CDR3 has 15 residues. Germline assignment: CDR1 MGHDK and CDR2 SYGVNS. Drawing the rest from reference TRBV25-1 and TRBJ1-1, the complete variable domain is EADIYQTPRYLVIGTGKKITLECSQTMGHDKMYWYQQDPGMELHLIHYSYGVNSTEKGDLSSESTVSRIRTEHFPLTLESARPSHTSQYLCASSERRGQDTEAFFGQGTRLTVV.